The clone carrying this T cell receptor beta chain was seen just once. Its antigen is undetermined. TCRdb processed the 5' RACE reads anew with MiXCR; each CDR3 protein has one entry. The sample lists some 560,000 distinct CDR3 sequences; over 15% were seen once. V lost 1 base and J 6 bases, leaving 13 bases between the germline ends. Germline loops: CDR1 SGHVS, CDR2 FQNEAQ. The CDR3 has 15 amino acids. This sample is part of a study of T cells after yellow fever vaccination. Study-wide results and limits: Some clonotypes, a small share, were shared between CD4 and CD8 compartments. After the booster, about 95% of CD4 and around nine tenths of CD8 primary-response clones were re-detected.

This clonotype originated in a young man who received the YFV17D yellow fever vaccine. This specimen consisted of PBMCs, obtained 15 days after the yellow fever booster vaccination. The chain has TRBV7-8 and TRBJ2-1; D remains unclear. The CDR3: CASSLGAAPLNEQFF. The CDR3 DNA is TGTGCCAGCAGCTTAGGGGCGGCGCCCCTCAATGAGCAGTTCTTC.